What follows describes a single TCR beta chain. These data originate in a study of T cells in Graves' hyperthyroidism and ophthalmopathy. Whole-study context: At the time of initial diagnosis and before any treatment, peripheral blood was collected.

The source material, RNA transcripts, was used to amplify TCR beta CDR3 regions. Primed by the HTBI set, a first-round RT-PCR was run on the TCR CDR3. TCRdb fed the multiplex PCR reads into MiXCR, producing one record per CDR3 protein. The sample holds 30,000 to 45,000 distinct CDR3 sequences, 50% to 55% seen once. The CDR3 is made up of 17 amino acids. J lost 4 bases, V lost 3 bases, and 12 bases had no gene match. Germline lookup yields CDR1 DFQATT and CDR2 SNEGSKA (reference sequence). Clinical symptoms, serum thyroxine, TRAb, thyroid ultrasound and orbital computed tomography established diagnosis. The PBMCs were sourced from fresh peripheral blood (about 10 ml).

Sequencing was done on a sample of blood. The chain couples TRBV20-1 to TRBJ2-1, with 10 nucleotides matching TRBD2. The clonotype originates from a man aged 35 to 55 with Graves' ophthalmopathy. The CDR3: CSASVSGRYEQYNEQFF. The CDR3 DNA sequence: TGCAGTGCTAGTGTTAGCGGGAGGTACGAGCAGTACAATGAGCAGTTCTTC.